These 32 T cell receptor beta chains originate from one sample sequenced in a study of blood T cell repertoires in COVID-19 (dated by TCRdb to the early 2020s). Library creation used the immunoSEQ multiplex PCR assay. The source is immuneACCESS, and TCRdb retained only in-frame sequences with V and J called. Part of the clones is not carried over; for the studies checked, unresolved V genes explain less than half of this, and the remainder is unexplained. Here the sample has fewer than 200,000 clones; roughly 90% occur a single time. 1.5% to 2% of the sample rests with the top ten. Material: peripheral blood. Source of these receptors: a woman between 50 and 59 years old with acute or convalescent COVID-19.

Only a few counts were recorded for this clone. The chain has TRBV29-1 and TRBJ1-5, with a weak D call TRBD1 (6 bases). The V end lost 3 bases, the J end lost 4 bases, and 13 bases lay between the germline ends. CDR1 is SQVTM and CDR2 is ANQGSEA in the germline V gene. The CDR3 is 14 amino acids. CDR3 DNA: TGCAGCGTTGAGTTACAGGGAGGGAATCAGCCCCAGCATTTT. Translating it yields CSVELQGGNQPQHF.

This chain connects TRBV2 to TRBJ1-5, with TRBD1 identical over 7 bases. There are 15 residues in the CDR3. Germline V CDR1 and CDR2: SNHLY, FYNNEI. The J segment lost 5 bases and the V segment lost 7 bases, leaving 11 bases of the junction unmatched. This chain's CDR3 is CASTRGPSEDQPQHF. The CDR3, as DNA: TGTGCCAGCACGAGGGGGCCCAGCGAAGATCAGCCCCAGCATTTT.

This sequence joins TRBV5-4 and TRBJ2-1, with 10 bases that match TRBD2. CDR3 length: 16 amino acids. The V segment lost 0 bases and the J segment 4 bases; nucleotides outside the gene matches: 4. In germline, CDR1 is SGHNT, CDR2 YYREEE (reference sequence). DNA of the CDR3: TGTGCCAGCAGCTTGGTGAGCGGGGGGGGTTACAATGAGCAGTTCTTC. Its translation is CASSLVSGGGYNEQFF. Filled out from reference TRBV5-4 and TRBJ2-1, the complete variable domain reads ETGVTQSPTHLIKTRGQQVTLRCSSQSGHNTVSWYQQALGQGPQFIFQYYREEENGRGNFPPRFSGLQFPNYSSELNVNALELDDSALYLCASSLVSGGGYNEQFFGPGTRLTVL.

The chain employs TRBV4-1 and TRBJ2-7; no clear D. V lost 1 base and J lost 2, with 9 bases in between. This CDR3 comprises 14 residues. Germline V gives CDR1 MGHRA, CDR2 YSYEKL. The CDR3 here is CASSQGAFAYEQYF. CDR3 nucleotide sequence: TGCGCCAGCAGCCAAGGGGCATTCGCCTACGAGCAGTACTTC.

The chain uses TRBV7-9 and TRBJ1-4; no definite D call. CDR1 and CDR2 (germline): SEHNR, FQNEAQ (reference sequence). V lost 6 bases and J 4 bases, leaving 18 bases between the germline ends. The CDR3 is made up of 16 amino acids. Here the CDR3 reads CASSPGGQASNEKLFF. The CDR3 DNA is TGTGCCAGCAGTCCTGGTGGGCAGGCGAGTAATGAAAAACTGTTTTTT.

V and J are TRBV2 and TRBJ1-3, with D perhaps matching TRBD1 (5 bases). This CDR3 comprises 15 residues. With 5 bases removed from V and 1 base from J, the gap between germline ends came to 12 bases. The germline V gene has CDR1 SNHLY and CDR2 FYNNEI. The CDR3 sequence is CASSRQSASGNTIYF. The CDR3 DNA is TGTGCCAGCAGTCGACAGTCTGCATCTGGAAACACCATATATTTT. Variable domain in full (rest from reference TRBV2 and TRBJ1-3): EPEVTQTPSHQVTQMGQEVILRCVPISNHLYFYWYRQILGQKVEFLVSFYNNEISEKSEIFDDQFSVERPDGSNFTLKIRSTKLEDSAMYFCASSRQSASGNTIYFGEGSWLTVV.

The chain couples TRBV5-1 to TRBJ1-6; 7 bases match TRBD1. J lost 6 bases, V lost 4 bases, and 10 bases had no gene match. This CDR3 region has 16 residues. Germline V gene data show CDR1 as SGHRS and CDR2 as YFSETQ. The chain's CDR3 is CASSPQGGATNSPLHF. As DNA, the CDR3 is TGCGCCAGCAGCCCCCAAGGGGGCGCAACTAATTCACCCCTCCACTTT.

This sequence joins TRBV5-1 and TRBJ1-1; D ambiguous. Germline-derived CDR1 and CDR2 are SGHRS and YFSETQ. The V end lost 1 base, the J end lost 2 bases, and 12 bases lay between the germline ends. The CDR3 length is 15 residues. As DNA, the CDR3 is TGCGCCAGCAGCTTGATCACGGGAGTAAACACTGAAGCTTTCTTT. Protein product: CASSLITGVNTEAFF. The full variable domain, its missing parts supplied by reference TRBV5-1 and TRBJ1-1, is KAGVTQTPRYLIKTRGQQVTLSCSPISGHRSVSWYQQTPGQGLQFLFEYFSETQRNKGNFPGRFSGRQFSNSRSEMNVSTLELGDSALYLCASSLITGVNTEAFFGQGTRLTVV.

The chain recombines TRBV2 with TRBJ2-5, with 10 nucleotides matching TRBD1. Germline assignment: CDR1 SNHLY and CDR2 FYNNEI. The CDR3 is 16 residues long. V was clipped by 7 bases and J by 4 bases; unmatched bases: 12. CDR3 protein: CASTRPGTGEGETQYF. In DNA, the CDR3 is TGTGCCAGCACCCGGCCGGGGACAGGGGAGGGAGAGACCCAGTACTTC. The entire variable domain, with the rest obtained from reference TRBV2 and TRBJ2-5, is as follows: EPEVTQTPSHQVTQMGQEVILRCVPISNHLYFYWYRQILGQKVEFLVSFYNNEISEKSEIFDDQFSVERPDGSNFTLKIRSTKLEDSAMYFCASTRPGTGEGETQYFGPGTRLLVL.

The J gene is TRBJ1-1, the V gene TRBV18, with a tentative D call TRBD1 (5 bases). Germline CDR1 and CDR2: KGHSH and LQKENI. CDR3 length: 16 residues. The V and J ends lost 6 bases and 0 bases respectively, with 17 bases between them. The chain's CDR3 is CASSSMDTGLNTEAFF. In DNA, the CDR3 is TGTGCCAGCTCTTCCATGGACACTGGGTTGAACACTGAAGCTTTCTTT.

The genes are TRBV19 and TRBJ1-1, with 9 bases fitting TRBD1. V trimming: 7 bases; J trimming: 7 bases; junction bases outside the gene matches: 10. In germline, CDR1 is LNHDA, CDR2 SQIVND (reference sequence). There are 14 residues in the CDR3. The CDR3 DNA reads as TGTGCCAGTAAAAAGACAGGGGGTTCTGGTGAAGCTTTCTTT. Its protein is CASKKTGGSGEAFF. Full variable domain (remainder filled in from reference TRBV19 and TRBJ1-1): DGGITQSPKYLFRKEGQNVTLSCEQNLNHDAMYWYRQDPGQGLRLIYYSQIVNDFQKGDIAEGYSVSREKKESFPLTVTSAQKNPTAFYLCASKKTGGSGEAFFGQGTRLTVV.

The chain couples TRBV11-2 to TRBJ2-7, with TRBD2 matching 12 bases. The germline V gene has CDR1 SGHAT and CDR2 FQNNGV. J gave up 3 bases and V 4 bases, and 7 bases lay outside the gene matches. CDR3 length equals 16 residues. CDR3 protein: CASSSTSGGTGYEQYF. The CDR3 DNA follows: TGTGCCAGCAGCTCCACTAGCGGGGGGACGGGCTACGAGCAGTACTTC. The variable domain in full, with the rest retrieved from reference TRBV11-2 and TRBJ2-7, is EAGVAQSPRYKIIEKRQSVAFWCNPISGHATLYWYQQILGQGPKLLIQFQNNGVVDDSQLPKDRFSAERLKGVDSTLKIQPAKLEDSAVYLCASSSTSGGTGYEQYFGPGTRLTVT.

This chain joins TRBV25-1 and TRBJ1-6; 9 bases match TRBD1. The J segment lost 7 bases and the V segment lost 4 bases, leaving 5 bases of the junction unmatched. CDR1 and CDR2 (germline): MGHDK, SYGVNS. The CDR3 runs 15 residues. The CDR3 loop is CASSARTGENSPLHF. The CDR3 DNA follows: TGTGCCAGCAGTGCTCGGACAGGGGAGAATTCACCCCTCCACTTT.

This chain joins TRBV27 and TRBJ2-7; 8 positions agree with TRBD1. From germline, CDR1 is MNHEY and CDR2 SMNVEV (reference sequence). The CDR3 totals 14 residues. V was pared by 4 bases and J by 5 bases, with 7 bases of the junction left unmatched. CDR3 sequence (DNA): TGTGCCAGCAGTTCCCCGGGACAGGTCCACGAGCAGTACTTC. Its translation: CASSSPGQVHEQYF.

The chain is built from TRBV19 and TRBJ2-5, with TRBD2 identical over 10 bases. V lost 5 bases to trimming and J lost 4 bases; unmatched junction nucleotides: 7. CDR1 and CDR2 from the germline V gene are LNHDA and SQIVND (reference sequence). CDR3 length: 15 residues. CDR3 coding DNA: TGTGCCAGTAGTTTAGGACTAGCGGCAGCAGAGACCCAGTACTTC. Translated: CASSLGLAAAETQYF.

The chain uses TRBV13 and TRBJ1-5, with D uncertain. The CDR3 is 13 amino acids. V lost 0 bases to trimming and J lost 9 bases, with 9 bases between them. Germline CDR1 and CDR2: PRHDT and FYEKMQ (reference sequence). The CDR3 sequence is CASSLGRDRPQHF. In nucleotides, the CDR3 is TGTGCCAGCAGCTTAGGCCGGGATCGGCCCCAGCATTTT.

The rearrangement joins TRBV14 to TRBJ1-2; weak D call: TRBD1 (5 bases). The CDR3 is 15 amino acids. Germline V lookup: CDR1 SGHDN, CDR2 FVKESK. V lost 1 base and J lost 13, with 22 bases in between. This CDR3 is CASSQARTPSKGSTF. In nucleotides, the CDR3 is TGTGCCAGCAGCCAAGCGCGGACACCATCAAAAGGGTCCACCTTC.

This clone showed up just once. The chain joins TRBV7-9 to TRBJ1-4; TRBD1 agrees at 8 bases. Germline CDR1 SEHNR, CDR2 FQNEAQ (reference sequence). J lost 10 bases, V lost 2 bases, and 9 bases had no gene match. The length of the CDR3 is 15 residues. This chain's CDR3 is CASSLTGQEQGKLFF. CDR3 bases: TGTGCCAGCAGCTTAACGGGACAGGAGCAAGGAAAACTGTTTTTT.

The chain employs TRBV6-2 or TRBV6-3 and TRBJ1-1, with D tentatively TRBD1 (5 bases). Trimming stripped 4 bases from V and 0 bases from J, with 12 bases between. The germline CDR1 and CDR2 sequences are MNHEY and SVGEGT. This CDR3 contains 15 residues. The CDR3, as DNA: TGTGCCAGCAGTTCGGCGGGACCGGTGAACACTGAAGCTTTCTTT. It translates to CASSSAGPVNTEAFF.

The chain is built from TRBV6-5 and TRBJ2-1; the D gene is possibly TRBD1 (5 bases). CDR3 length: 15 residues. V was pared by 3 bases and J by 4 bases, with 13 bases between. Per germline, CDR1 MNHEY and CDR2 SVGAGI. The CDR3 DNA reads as TGTGCCAGCAGTTATAGGGGAAACTTTTACAATGAGCAGTTCTTC. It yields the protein CASSYRGNFYNEQFF.

For the CDR3, the DNA is TGTGCCAGTAGTATCTCCCGTGCGGGTAGCAATCAGCCCCAGCATTTT. Its protein is CASSISRAGSNQPQHF. The chain carries TRBV19 and TRBJ1-5; no reliable D call. Germline assignment: CDR1 LNHDA and CDR2 SQIVND (reference sequence). Deletions cut 3 bases from V and 0 bases from J, with 12 bases between. The CDR3 covers 16 residues.

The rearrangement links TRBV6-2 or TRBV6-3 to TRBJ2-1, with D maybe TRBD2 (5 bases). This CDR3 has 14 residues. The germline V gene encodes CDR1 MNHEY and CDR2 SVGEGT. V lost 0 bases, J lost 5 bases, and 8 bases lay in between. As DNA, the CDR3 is TGTGCCAGCAGTTACTCGCTGCGGGACAATGAGCAGTTCTTC. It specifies CASSYSLRDNEQFF.

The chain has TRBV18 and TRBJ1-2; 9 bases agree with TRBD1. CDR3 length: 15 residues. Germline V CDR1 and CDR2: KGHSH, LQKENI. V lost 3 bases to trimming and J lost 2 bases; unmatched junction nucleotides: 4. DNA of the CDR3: TGTGCCAGCTCACCCGGGACAGGGCGAAACTATGGCTACACCTTC. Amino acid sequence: CASSPGTGRNYGYTF. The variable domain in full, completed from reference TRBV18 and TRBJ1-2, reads NAGVMQNPRHLVRRRGQEARLRCSPMKGHSHVYWYRQLPEEGLKFMVYLQKENIIDESGMPKERFSAEFPKEGPSILRIQQVVRGDSAAYFCASSPGTGRNYGYTFGSGTRLTVV.

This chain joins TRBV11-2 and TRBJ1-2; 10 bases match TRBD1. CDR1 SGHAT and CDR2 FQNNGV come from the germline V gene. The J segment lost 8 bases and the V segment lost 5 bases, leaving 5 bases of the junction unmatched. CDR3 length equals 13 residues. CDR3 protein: CASSPDRGGGYTF. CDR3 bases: TGTGCCAGCAGCCCGGACAGGGGGGGCGGCTACACCTTC.

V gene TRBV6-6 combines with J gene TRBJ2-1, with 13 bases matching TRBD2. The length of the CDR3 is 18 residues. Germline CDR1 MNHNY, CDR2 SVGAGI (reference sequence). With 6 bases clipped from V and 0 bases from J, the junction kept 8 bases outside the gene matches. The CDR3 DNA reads TGTGCCAGCAGCCGAAAGACTAGCGGGAGGAGCTCCTACAATGAGCAGTTCTTC. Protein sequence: CASSRKTSGRSSYNEQFF.

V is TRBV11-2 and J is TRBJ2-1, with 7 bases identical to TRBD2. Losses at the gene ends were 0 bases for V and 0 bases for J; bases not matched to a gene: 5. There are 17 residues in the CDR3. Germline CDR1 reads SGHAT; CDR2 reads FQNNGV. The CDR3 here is CASSLDRSGGSYNEQFF. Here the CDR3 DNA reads TGTGCCAGCAGCTTAGATCGGTCGGGAGGCTCCTACAATGAGCAGTTCTTC.

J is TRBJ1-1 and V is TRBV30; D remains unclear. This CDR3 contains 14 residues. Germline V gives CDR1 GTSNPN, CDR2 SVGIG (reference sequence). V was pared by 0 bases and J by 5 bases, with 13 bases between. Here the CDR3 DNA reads TGTGCCTGGAGTGTATCGGGAGGGATGACTGAAGCTTTCTTT. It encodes CAWSVSGGMTEAFF.

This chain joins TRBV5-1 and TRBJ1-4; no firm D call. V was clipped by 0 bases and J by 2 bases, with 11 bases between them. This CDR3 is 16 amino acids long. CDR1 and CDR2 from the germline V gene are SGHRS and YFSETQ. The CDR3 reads CASSLGAGRTNEKLFF. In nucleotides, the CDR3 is TGCGCCAGCAGCTTGGGAGCGGGTCGGACTAATGAAAAACTGTTTTTT.

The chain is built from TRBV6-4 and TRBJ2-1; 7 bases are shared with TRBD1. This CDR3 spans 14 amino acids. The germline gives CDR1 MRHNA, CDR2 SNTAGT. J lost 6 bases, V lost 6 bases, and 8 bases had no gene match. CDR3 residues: CASRRQGPLNEQFF. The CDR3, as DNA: TGTGCCAGCAGAAGACAGGGCCCCCTCAATGAGCAGTTCTTC.

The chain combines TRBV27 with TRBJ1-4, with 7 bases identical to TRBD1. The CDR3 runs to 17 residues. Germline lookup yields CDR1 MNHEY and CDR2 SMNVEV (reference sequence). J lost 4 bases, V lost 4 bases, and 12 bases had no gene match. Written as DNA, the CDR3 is TGTGCCAGCAGTTCAAGCATAGACAGGGCAATTAATGAAAAACTGTTTTTT. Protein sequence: CASSSSIDRAINEKLFF.

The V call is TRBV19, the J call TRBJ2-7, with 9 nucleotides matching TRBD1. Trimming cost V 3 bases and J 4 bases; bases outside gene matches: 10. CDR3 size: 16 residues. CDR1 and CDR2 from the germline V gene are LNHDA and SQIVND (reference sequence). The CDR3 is CASSMVRDRVRYEQYF. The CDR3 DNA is TGTGCCAGTAGTATGGTACGGGACAGGGTGCGGTACGAGCAGTACTTC.

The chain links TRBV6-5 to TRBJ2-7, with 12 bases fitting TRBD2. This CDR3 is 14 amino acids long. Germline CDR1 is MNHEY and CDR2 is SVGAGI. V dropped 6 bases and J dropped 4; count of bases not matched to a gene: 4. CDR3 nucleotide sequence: TGTGCCAGCAGCCTAGCGGGAGGGGAGTACGAGCAGTACTTC. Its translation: CASSLAGGEYEQYF.